The T cell receptor beta chain under discussion was sequenced for a study of beta chain features in type 1 diabetes. As for the study in general: Age, gender, cell numbers and subset yield matched between patients and controls. Study-wide results and caveats: Any HLA effect on TCRB rearrangement was left unresolved by small sub-analyses. TCRB CDR3s from Type 1 diabetes patients were moderately but significantly shorter in all four CD4+ subsets.

CDR3 length: 15 amino acids. Trimming cost V 5 bases and J 0 bases, with 15 bases left between them. CDR1 and CDR2 from the germline V gene are GTSNPN and SVGIG (reference sequence). Expressed TCRB transcripts were sequenced after all isolated RNA was converted to cDNA. The table came from immunoSEQ multiplex PCR; TCRdb's copy has only in-frame clones and leaves some out. The table lists approximately 130,000 clones, roughly 17% of them singletons. Researchers reported sorting CD4+ naive, central memory, regulatory and stem cell-like memory cells via CD45RO/CCR7/CD25/CD127/CD95/CD27. There are a few counts of this clone. Antigen specificity is unknown.

The origin of this receptor is a man between 18 and 35 years old with type 1 diabetes. This chain joins TRBV30 and TRBJ2-3; D is ambiguous. Sequenced input: central memory CD4+ T cells from blood. The CDR3 here is CAWSYQSGSTDTQYF. For the CDR3, the DNA is TGTGCCTGGTCCTACCAGTCCGGTAGCACAGATACGCAGTATTTT. Drawing the rest from reference TRBV30 and TRBJ2-3, the complete variable domain is SQTIHQWPATLVQPVGSPLSLECTVEGTSNPNLYWYRQAAGRGLQLLFYSVGIGQISSEVPQNLSASRPQDRQFILSSKKLLLSDSGFYLCAWSYQSGSTDTQYFGPGTRLTVL.